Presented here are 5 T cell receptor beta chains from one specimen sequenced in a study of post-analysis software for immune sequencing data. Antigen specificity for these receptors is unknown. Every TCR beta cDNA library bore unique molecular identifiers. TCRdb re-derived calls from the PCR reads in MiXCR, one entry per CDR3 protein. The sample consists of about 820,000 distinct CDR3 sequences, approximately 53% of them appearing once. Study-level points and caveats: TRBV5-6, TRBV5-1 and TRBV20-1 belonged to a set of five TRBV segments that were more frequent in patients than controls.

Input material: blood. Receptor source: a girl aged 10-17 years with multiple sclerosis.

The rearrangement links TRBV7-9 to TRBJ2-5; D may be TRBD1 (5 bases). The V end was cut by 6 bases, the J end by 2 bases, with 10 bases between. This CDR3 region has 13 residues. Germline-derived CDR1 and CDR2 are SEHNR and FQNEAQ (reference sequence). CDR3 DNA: TGTGCCAGCAGACAGGACGGACAAGAGACCCAGTACTTC. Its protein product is CASRQDGQETQYF.

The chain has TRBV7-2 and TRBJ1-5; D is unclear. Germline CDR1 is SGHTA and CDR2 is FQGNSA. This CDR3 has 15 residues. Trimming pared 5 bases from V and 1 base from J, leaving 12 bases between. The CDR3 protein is CASSRSLGSNQPQHF. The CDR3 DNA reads TGTGCCAGCAGCCGCTCTTTAGGGAGCAATCAGCCCCAGCATTTT.

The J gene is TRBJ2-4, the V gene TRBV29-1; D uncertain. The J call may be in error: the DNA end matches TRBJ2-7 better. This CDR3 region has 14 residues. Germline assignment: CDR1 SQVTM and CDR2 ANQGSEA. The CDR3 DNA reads TGCAGCGTTGAAGAACGCTGGTCCAGCTACGAGCAGTACTTC. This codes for CSVEERWSSYEQYF.

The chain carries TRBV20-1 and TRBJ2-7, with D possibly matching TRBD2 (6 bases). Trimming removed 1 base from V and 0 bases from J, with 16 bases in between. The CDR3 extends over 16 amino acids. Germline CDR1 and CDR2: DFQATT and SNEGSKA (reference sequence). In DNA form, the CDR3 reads TGCAGTGCTAGAGGAGGGGTTAGCGGAGGCTCCTACGAGCAGTACTTC. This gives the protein CSARGGVSGGSYEQYF.

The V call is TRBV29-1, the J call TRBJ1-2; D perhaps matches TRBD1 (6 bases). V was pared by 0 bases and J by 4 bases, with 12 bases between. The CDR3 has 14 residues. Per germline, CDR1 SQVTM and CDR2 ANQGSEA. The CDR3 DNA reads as TGCAGCGTTGAAGAGCGGCAGGGGCTCTATGGCTACACCTTC. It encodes CSVEERQGLYGYTF.